The next 3 T cell receptor beta chains were all read from a single sample in a study of beta chain features in type 1 diabetes. Their antigen targets remain unknown. The whole isolated RNA underwent reverse transcription, so sequencing captured expressed TCRB transcripts. Some clones are missing from TCRdb's copy, which holds only in-frame ones; the method was immunoSEQ multiplex PCR. The sample lists hundreds of thousands of clones, 11% to 15% occurring once. Study-level results: Type 1 diabetes patients showed a moderate but significant shortening of TCRB CDR3s in all four CD4+ subsets.

Source material: naive CD4+ T cells from blood. The origin of the receptors is a man between 18 and 35 years old with type 1 diabetes.

CDR3 amino acids: CASSRNRGQNTGELFF. The CDR3 region has the DNA TGTGCCAGCAGCCGTAACAGGGGCCAGAACACCGGGGAGCTGTTTTTT. This chain links TRBV5-4 with TRBJ2-2; 7 positions match TRBD1. CDR3 length: 16 amino acids. Germline CDR1 is SGHNT and CDR2 is YYREEE (reference sequence). The V gene end was trimmed by 4 bases and the J gene end by 1 base; junction bases not matched to a gene: 7.

The chain employs TRBV30 and TRBJ2-7; D possibly corresponds to TRBD1 (6 bases). V was trimmed by 4 bases and J by 2 bases, leaving 12 bases between them. In germline, CDR1 is GTSNPN, CDR2 SVGIG (reference sequence). This CDR3 contains 13 residues. The CDR3, as DNA: TGTGCCTGGACTAACAGGGTTACCTACGAGCAGTACTTC. The encoded protein is CAWTNRVTYEQYF.

A few counts support this clone. The chain employs TRBV4-2 and TRBJ2-3; D gene unclear. The CDR3 is 15 residues long. Looked up from germline, CDR1 is LGHNA and CDR2 is YNFKEQ. The V end was cut by 0 bases, the J end by 2 bases, with 9 bases between. CDR3 nucleotide sequence: TGTGCCAGCAGCCAAGATCCGTGGGACACAGATACGCAGTATTTT. This translates into CASSQDPWDTDTQYF.